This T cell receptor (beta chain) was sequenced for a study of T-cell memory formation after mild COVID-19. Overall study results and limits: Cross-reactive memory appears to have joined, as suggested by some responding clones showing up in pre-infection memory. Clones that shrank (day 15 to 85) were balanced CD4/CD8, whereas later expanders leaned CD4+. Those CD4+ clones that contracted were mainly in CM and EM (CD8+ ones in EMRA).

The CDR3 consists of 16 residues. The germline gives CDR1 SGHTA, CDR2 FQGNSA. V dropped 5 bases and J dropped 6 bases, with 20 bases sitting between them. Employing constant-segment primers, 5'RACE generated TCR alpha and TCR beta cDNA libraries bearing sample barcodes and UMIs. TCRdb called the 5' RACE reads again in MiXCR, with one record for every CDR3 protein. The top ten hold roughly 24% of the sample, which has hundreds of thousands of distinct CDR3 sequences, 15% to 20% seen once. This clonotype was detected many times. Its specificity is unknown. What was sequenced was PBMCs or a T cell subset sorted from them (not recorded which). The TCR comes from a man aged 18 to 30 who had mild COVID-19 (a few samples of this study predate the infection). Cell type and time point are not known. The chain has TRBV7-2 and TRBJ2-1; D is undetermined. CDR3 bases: TGTGCCAGCAGCCTCGTTAGCTTGAGTTCCCGCAATGAGCAGTTCTTC. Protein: CASSLVSLSSRNEQFF.